This T cell receptor (beta chain) is drawn from a study of cytomegalovirus exposure and HLA in healthy donors. Findings and caveats of the study: It was approximately 150 TCR beta chains that were listed as cytomegalovirus-associated. The likely origin of a cluster of highly shared sequence variants was a sequencing artifact. Accounts indicate the classifier identified cytomegalovirus status with strong specificity and sensitivity.

It was with 60 Vbeta and 13 Jbeta primers that the PCR ran. Sequenced by immunoSEQ multiplex PCR; TCRdb stores in-frame clones only, minus some. Its table records 150,000 to 200,000 clones. With regard to this clone: Its antigen is still unknown.

Trimming took 11 bases from V and 0 from J; bases not matched to a gene: 19. This CDR3 has 18 amino acids. From germline, CDR1 is MGHRA and CDR2 YSYEKL. This chain links TRBV4-1 with TRBJ1-3, with 7 bases that match TRBD1. This TCR derives from a woman in her sixties or seventies in good health and CMV-seronegative. Material for sequencing was PBMCs. CDR3 nucleotides: TGCGCCGTCGGAGGGGGCGACGGGACGCCGAGCTCTGGAAACACCATATATTTT. Translating gives CAVGGGDGTPSSGNTIYF.